These 3 T cell receptor beta chains came from one sample sequenced in a study of cytomegalovirus exposure and HLA in healthy donors. 60 Vbeta and 13 Jbeta primers were used in PCR. Data came from immunoSEQ multiplex PCR; TCRdb stores just in-frame clones and leaves some out. The sample has some 130,000 clones; 80% to 85% are singletons. Sequencing was done on a sample of PBMCs. Source of these receptors: a woman in her forties or fifties in good health and CMV-seropositive.

Only a few counts were recorded for this clone. The chain links TRBV6-5 to TRBJ2-7; the match to TRBD2 covers 10 bases. Germline V gene lookup returns CDR1 MNHEY and CDR2 SVGAGI. V lost 6 bases, J lost 0 bases, and 5 bases stayed unmatched. This CDR3 has 15 amino acids. This CDR3 is CASSTAGGPSYEQYF. The CDR3 DNA reads as TGTGCCAGCAGCACAGCGGGAGGGCCCTCCTACGAGCAGTACTTC.

V usage is TRBV7-2 and J usage is TRBJ1-1, with a possible D match to TRBD1 (6 bases). Germline assignment: CDR1 SGHTA and CDR2 FQGNSA. The length of the CDR3 is 15 residues. Trimming removed 5 bases at V and 1 base at J, with 14 bases between. The CDR3 sequence is CASSIQGGGNTEAFF. The CDR3, as DNA: TGTGCCAGCAGCATTCAAGGGGGGGGGAACACTGAAGCTTTCTTT.

The chain is built from TRBV19 and TRBJ1-5, with TRBD1 matching over 9 bases. The CDR3 sequence is 17 residues long. Per germline, CDR1 LNHDA and CDR2 SQIVND (reference sequence). Trimming removed 4 bases from V and 4 bases from J; junction bases left unmatched: 11. CDR3 residues: CASSSPPGTGRNQPQHF. The DNA for the CDR3 is TGTGCCAGTAGTAGCCCTCCCGGGACAGGGCGAAATCAGCCCCAGCATTTT.